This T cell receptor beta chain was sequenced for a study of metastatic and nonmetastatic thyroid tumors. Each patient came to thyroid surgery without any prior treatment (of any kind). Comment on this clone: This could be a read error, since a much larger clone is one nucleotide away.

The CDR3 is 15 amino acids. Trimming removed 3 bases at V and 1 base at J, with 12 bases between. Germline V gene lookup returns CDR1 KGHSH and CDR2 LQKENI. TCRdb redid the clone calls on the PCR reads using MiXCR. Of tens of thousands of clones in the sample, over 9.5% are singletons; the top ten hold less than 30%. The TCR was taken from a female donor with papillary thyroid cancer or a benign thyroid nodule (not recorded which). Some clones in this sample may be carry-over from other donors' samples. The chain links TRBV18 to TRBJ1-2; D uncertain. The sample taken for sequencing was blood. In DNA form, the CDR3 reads TGTGCCAGCTCACCCTATGATAAGGGTAACTATGGCTACACCTTC. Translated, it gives CASSPYDKGNYGYTF.